This T cell receptor (beta chain) was sequenced in a study of cytomegalovirus exposure and HLA in healthy donors. Study conclusions and caveats: Within the data, a cluster of highly shared sequence variants was likely a sequencing artifact.

It was with 60 Vbeta and 13 Jbeta primers that the PCR ran. The protocol was immunoSEQ multiplex PCR, while the TCRdb copy is restricted to in-frame clones and leaves out a portion. The profile shows under 200,000 clones, around 78% of them singletons. V lost 6 bases and J 2 bases, leaving 8 bases between the germline ends. The germline CDR1 and CDR2 sequences are MDHEN and SYDVKM. The CDR3 consists of 12 residues. In regard to this clone: What it recognizes is unknown.

The chain has TRBV28 and TRBJ2-7; maybe TRBD1 (6 bases). Sequencing was carried out using PBMCs. The source is a woman between 40 and 50 years old in good health and CMV-seronegative. CDR3 coding DNA: TGTGCCAGCAGCAGGGGACCCTACGAGCAGTACTTC. This codes for CASSRGPYEQYF.